Listed here are 30 T cell receptor beta chains from one sample, sequenced in a study of beta chain features in type 1 diabetes. Findings of the study overall: For Type 1 diabetes patients, all four CD4+ subsets carried TCRB CDR3s that were moderately but significantly shorter.

Sequencing targeted expressed TCRB transcripts, as all isolated RNA had been reverse transcribed. Sequenced by immunoSEQ multiplex PCR; TCRdb stores in-frame clones only, minus some. The data contain about 650,000 clones, around 12% of them seen just once; the ten biggest clones take up over 0.1%. These receptors are not linked to any known antigen. The sample taken for sequencing was naive CD4+ T cells from blood. These receptors all come from a man aged 30 to 45 with type 1 diabetes.

This chain links TRBV6-5 with TRBJ1-2; maybe TRBD1 (6 bases). The CDR3 consists of 15 residues. V was clipped by 7 bases and J by 4 bases, with 19 bases between them. Germline CDR1 is MNHEY and CDR2 is SVGAGI. The CDR3 is CASTQGHYLGYGYTF. The CDR3 bases are TGTGCCAGCACTCAGGGACATTACTTGGGCTATGGCTACACCTTC.

The V and J genes are TRBV11-2 and TRBJ1-4; no firm D call. The V and J ends lost 6 bases and 1 base respectively, with 9 bases between them. Germline V gives CDR1 SGHAT, CDR2 FQNNGV. The CDR3 loop spans 14 amino acids. The CDR3 region has the DNA TGTGCCAGCAGATCCAGTATAACTAATGAAAAACTGTTTTTT. Its protein product is CASRSSITNEKLFF.

This clone was picked up a small number of times. The chain couples TRBV5-1 to TRBJ1-2; TRBD1 might be the D (6 bases). V lost 3 bases, J lost 9 bases, and 15 bases lay in between. The CDR3 is 13 residues long. CDR1 is SGHRS, CDR2 YFSETQ, per germline. The CDR3 nucleotides are TGCGCCAGCAGCTGGGACACGCAAGGGCGCTACACCTTC. Encoded protein: CASSWDTQGRYTF.

The rearrangement uses TRBV2 and TRBJ1-5, with 9 positions matching TRBD1. CDR3 size: 15 residues. Germline CDR1 SNHLY, CDR2 FYNNEI. V lost 5 bases to trimming and J lost 3 bases; unmatched junction nucleotides: 5. The CDR3 reads CASSPQGANNQPQHF. The CDR3 DNA is TGTGCCAGCAGTCCACAGGGGGCGAACAATCAGCCCCAGCATTTT.

The rearrangement joins TRBV5-1 to TRBJ2-5; 8 bases agree with TRBD1. The CDR3 length is 14 residues. With V trimmed by 5 bases and J by 3 bases, 6 bases remained unmatched. CDR1 and CDR2 from the germline V gene are SGHRS and YFSETQ. The CDR3 spells CASSRDRNEETQYF. The CDR3 nucleotides are TGCGCCAGCAGTCGGGACAGGAACGAAGAGACCCAGTACTTC. The full variable domain, completed using reference TRBV5-1 and TRBJ2-5, is KAGVTQTPRYLIKTRGQQVTLSCSPISGHRSVSWYQQTPGQGLQFLFEYFSETQRNKGNFPGRFSGRQFSNSRSEMNVSTLELGDSALYLCASSRDRNEETQYFGPGTRLLVL.

This clone has just a few counts. V gene TRBV11-3 combines with J gene TRBJ2-7; weak D call: TRBD1 (6 bases). Germline CDR1 is SGHNT and CDR2 is YENEEA. The CDR3 totals 14 residues. V lost 6 bases and J 5 bases, leaving 17 bases between the germline ends. CDR3 region: CASRERYRVHEQYF. Written as DNA, the CDR3 is TGTGCCAGCAGGGAGAGGTACAGGGTACACGAGCAGTACTTC. Full variable domain (rest looked up from reference TRBV11-3 and TRBJ2-7): EAGVVQSPRYKIIEKKQPVAFWCNPISGHNTLYWYLQNLGQGPELLIRYENEEAVDDSQLPKDRFSAERLKGVDSTLKIQPAELGDSAVYLCASRERYRVHEQYFGPGTRLTVT.

The chain recombines TRBV11-3 with TRBJ1-1; no reliable D call. The germline gives CDR1 SGHNT, CDR2 YENEEA. The length of the CDR3 is 15 residues. Trimming removed 4 bases from V and 1 base from J, with 13 bases in between. DNA of the CDR3: TGTGCCAGCAGCTCCGTTAGCTTCCCGAACACTGAAGCTTTCTTT. The encoded protein is CASSSVSFPNTEAFF.

The chain joins TRBV2 to TRBJ1-5, with D perhaps matching TRBD1 (6 bases). V was shortened by 6 bases and J by 7 bases, with 25 bases between the two germline ends. Germline assignment: CDR1 SNHLY and CDR2 FYNNEI. This CDR3 is built from 17 residues. CDR3 in amino acids: CASRPANSWGADQPQHF. The CDR3 bases are TGTGCCAGCAGACCCGCGAATTCGTGGGGGGCGGACCAGCCCCAGCATTTT.

This clone was observed a few times. The rearrangement links TRBV29-1 to TRBJ2-3; D might be TRBD1 (6 bases). CDR1 SQVTM and CDR2 ANQGSEA come from the germline V gene. The CDR3 sequence is 14 residues long. Trimming took off 6 bases at V and 2 bases at J, with 15 bases between the two ends. This chain's CDR3 is CSVGRGSPTDTQYF. CDR3 nucleotides: TGCAGCGTGGGCAGGGGTTCCCCCACAGATACGCAGTATTTT.

The chain recombines TRBV11-3 with TRBJ2-1; D gene ambiguous. The CDR3 contains 14 residues. Trimming took 5 bases from V and 7 from J, leaving 15 bases between them. Germline V CDR1 and CDR2: SGHNT, YENEEA. In DNA form, the CDR3 reads TGTGCCAGCAGCCCAAGGGTCACGGCGAATGAGCAGTTCTTC. It is translated as CASSPRVTANEQFF. Based on the CDR3 plus reference TRBV11-3 and TRBJ2-1, the full variable domain is EAGVVQSPRYKIIEKKQPVAFWCNPISGHNTLYWYLQNLGQGPELLIRYENEEAVDDSQLPKDRFSAERLKGVDSTLKIQPAELGDSAVYLCASSPRVTANEQFFGPGTRLTVL.

This clone was seen only a few times. V usage is TRBV4-1 and J usage is TRBJ1-2; D might be TRBD1 (6 bases). V was pared by 1 base and J by 3 bases, with 12 bases between. The germline V gene encodes CDR1 MGHRA and CDR2 YSYEKL. This CDR3 is 15 amino acids long. The CDR3, as DNA: TGCGCCAGCAGCCAAGCGGCAGGGGAGGACTATGGCTACACCTTC. Translation: CASSQAAGEDYGYTF.

This clone was counted only a few times. The V and J genes are TRBV9 and TRBJ1-3, with D uncertain. The CDR3 spans 14 residues. Germline CDR1 is SGDLS and CDR2 is YYNGEE. With 3 bases removed from V and 0 bases from J, the gap between germline ends came to 7 bases. CDR3 loop: CASSEFSSGNTIYF. As DNA, the CDR3 is TGTGCCAGCAGCGAATTTAGCTCTGGAAACACCATATATTTT.

This clone was detected only a few times. This chain connects TRBV9 to TRBJ1-1, with unresolved D. Per germline, CDR1 SGDLS and CDR2 YYNGEE. The germline V and J ends were trimmed by 4 bases and 0 bases, with 7 bases remaining between them. CDR3 size: 13 residues. CDR3 DNA sequence: TGTGCCAGCAGCCCCGGATTGAACACTGAAGCTTTCTTT. Amino acids: CASSPGLNTEAFF.

The V call is TRBV5-4, the J call TRBJ2-2, with D tentatively TRBD1 or TRBD2 (5 bases each). From germline, CDR1 is SGHNT and CDR2 YYREEE (reference sequence). The CDR3 runs 15 residues. Between the trimmed V and J ends, which lost 2 bases and 5 bases, there was a span of 13 bases. CDR3 sequence (DNA): TGTGCCAGCAGCTTAGTAGGGGAGTTAACCGGGGAGCTGTTTTTT. Its translation is CASSLVGELTGELFF.

The chain has TRBV10-3 and TRBJ2-1, with D unresolved. Germline loops: CDR1 ENHRY, CDR2 SYGVKD. V lost 5 bases and J 11 bases, leaving 10 bases between the germline ends. The length of the CDR3 is 11 residues. This chain's CDR3 is CAISNLDQQFF. The CDR3 bases are TGTGCCATCAGTAACCTGGACCAGCAGTTCTTC.

This clone turned up a few times. This chain uses TRBV5-1 with TRBJ2-7; no clear D gene. CDR1 is SGHRS, CDR2 YFSETQ, per germline. The CDR3 length is 14 residues. The germline V and J ends were trimmed by 4 bases and 5 bases, with 16 bases remaining between them. The CDR3 coding sequence is TGCGCCAGCAGCCCGCTGGACGGTTCCAACGAGCAGTACTTC. Protein product: CASSPLDGSNEQYF. Complete variable domain (other parts from reference TRBV5-1 and TRBJ2-7): KAGVTQTPRYLIKTRGQQVTLSCSPISGHRSVSWYQQTPGQGLQFLFEYFSETQRNKGNFPGRFSGRQFSNSRSEMNVSTLELGDSALYLCASSPLDGSNEQYFGPGTRLTVT.

This clone was counted a few times. This rearrangement joins TRBV29-1 to TRBJ1-4; 12 bases match TRBD1. V dropped 6 bases and J dropped 8; count of bases not matched to a gene: 4. This CDR3 region has 13 residues. Germline V gene data show CDR1 as SQVTM and CDR2 as ANQGSEA. CDR3 DNA: TGCAGCGTCCGGGACAGGGGGCACGAAAAACTGTTTTTT. Residues: CSVRDRGHEKLFF.

The chain combines TRBV4-2 with TRBJ2-2, with 10 bases that match TRBD2. The CDR3 spans 18 residues. The V segment lost 0 bases and the J segment 5 bases; nucleotides outside the gene matches: 9. The germline gives CDR1 LGHNA, CDR2 YNFKEQ. The CDR3 is CASSQDVLAGAPTGELFF. The DNA of the CDR3 is TGTGCCAGCAGCCAAGATGTGCTAGCGGGGGCCCCGACCGGGGAGCTGTTTTTT.

The rearrangement joins TRBV4-3 to TRBJ2-1, with TRBD2 matching over 10 bases. Germline V gene lookup returns CDR1 LGHNA and CDR2 YSLEER. This CDR3 is 17 amino acids long. J was trimmed by 4 bases and V by 0 bases; bases with no gene match: 6. This CDR3 reads CASSQDPGLALYNEQFF. In nucleotides, the CDR3 is TGCGCCAGCAGCCAAGATCCGGGACTAGCGCTTTACAATGAGCAGTTCTTC.

The chain joins TRBV27 to TRBJ2-3, with 7 positions matching TRBD1. The CDR3 loop spans 13 amino acids. V was pared by 3 bases and J by 11 bases, with 8 bases of the junction left unmatched. CDR1 is MNHEY and CDR2 is SMNVEV in the germline V gene (reference sequence). The CDR3 is CASSLPGQNGQYF. CDR3 nucleotide sequence: TGTGCCAGCAGTTTGCCGGGACAGAATGGGCAGTATTTT.

The chain joins TRBV28 to TRBJ2-7; a weak D match, TRBD2 (6 bases). The V end lost 8 bases, the J end lost 3 bases, and 14 bases lay between the germline ends. There are 13 residues in the CDR3. Germline assignment: CDR1 MDHEN and CDR2 SYDVKM. The CDR3 loop is CASCGGEIYEQYF. Here the CDR3 DNA reads TGTGCCAGCTGTGGCGGGGAGATCTACGAGCAGTACTTC.

This clone showed up just a few times. This sequence joins TRBV9 and TRBJ2-3; perhaps TRBD1 as D (6 bases). This CDR3 region has 12 residues. V gave up 7 bases and J gave up 1 base, with 7 bases separating them. CDR1 SGDLS and CDR2 YYNGEE come from the germline V gene. This chain's CDR3 is CASGGRTDTQYF. The CDR3, as DNA: TGTGCCAGCGGGGGCCGCACAGATACGCAGTATTTT.

This chain uses TRBV7-2 with TRBJ1-5, with 9 bases fitting TRBD1. There are 15 residues in the CDR3. With 5 bases clipped from V and 6 bases from J, the junction kept 8 bases outside the gene matches. CDR1 SGHTA and CDR2 FQGNSA come from the germline V gene. In DNA form, the CDR3 reads TGTGCCAGCAGCCCTTGGACAGGGGAAGGTCAGCCCCAGCATTTT. Amino acid sequence: CASSPWTGEGQPQHF.

The rearrangement joins TRBV10-3 to TRBJ1-2; TRBD1 aligns across 9 bases. V shed 7 bases, J shed 8 bases, and the junction held 11 bases outside the gene matches. The germline V gene encodes CDR1 ENHRY and CDR2 SYGVKD. The CDR3 loop spans 14 amino acids. The CDR3 loop reads CAIKVGQGQGGYTF. Here the CDR3 DNA reads TGTGCCATCAAGGTTGGACAGGGGCAAGGGGGCTACACCTTC.

This clone showed up just a few times. The identical CDR3 is also encoded by other nucleotide sequences in the sample. V gene TRBV18 combines with J gene TRBJ2-5; D is unresolved. This CDR3 is built from 12 residues. V was pared by 0 bases and J by 5 bases, with 4 bases between. In germline, CDR1 is KGHSH, CDR2 LQKENI. This CDR3 reads CASSPPGETQYF. The CDR3 DNA is TGTGCCAGCTCACCACCGGGGGAGACCCAGTACTTC.

The V and J genes are TRBV11-3 and TRBJ2-1; 7 bases are a match to TRBD1. From germline, CDR1 is SGHNT and CDR2 YENEEA. Trimming removed 5 bases from V and 10 bases from J; junction bases left unmatched: 8. The CDR3 is made up of 13 amino acids. The CDR3 DNA is TGTGCCAGCAGCCCCAGGGGGTATGGCGAGCAGTTCTTC. It specifies CASSPRGYGEQFF.

The rearrangement links TRBV13 to TRBJ2-6; D remains unclear. The CDR3 sequence is 15 residues long. Trimming left V 8 bases short and J 6 bases short, with 17 bases between. Looked up from germline, CDR1 is PRHDT and CDR2 is FYEKMQ (reference sequence). CDR3 nucleotide sequence: TGTGCCAGCCCACTCTGTGGATCCGAGGCCAACGTCCTGACTTTC. Protein sequence: CASPLCGSEANVLTF.

This clone was seen only a few times. The V call is TRBV5-4, the J call TRBJ1-5; the D gene is possibly TRBD1 (5 bases). From germline, CDR1 is SGHNT and CDR2 YYREEE (reference sequence). Trimming pared 3 bases from V and 5 bases from J, leaving 15 bases between. The CDR3 consists of 15 residues. The CDR3 here is CASSSGGGTDQPQHF. The DNA for the CDR3 is TGTGCCAGCAGCTCCGGTGGGGGGACGGATCAGCCCCAGCATTTT. The entire variable domain, with the rest obtained from reference TRBV5-4 and TRBJ1-5, is as follows: ETGVTQSPTHLIKTRGQQVTLRCSSQSGHNTVSWYQQALGQGPQFIFQYYREEENGRGNFPPRFSGLQFPNYSSELNVNALELDDSALYLCASSSGGGTDQPQHFGDGTRLSIL.

This clone occurred a few times. The V gene is TRBV5-4, the J gene TRBJ1-1; 7 positions agree with TRBD1. Germline-derived CDR1 and CDR2 are SGHNT and YYREEE (reference sequence). J lost 0 bases, V lost 5 bases, and 4 bases had no gene match. The CDR3 is 14 residues long. The CDR3 region is CASSSGGMNTEAFF. In nucleotides, the CDR3 is TGTGCCAGCAGTTCAGGGGGGATGAACACTGAAGCTTTCTTT.

This clone was observed many times. The V gene is TRBV4-3, the J gene TRBJ1-2, with D perhaps matching TRBD1 (5 bases). V was pared by 0 bases and J by 3 bases, with 11 bases between. The CDR3 spans 15 residues. The germline V gene has CDR1 LGHNA and CDR2 YSLEER. CDR3 DNA: TGCGCCAGCAGCCAAGATAATGAGGGGCACTATGGCTACACCTTC. This codes for CASSQDNEGHYGYTF.